A single sample is the source of the 19 T cell receptor beta chains below, sequenced in a study of blood T cell repertoires in COVID-19. Clones were read by immunoSEQ multiplex PCR, and TCRdb kept only the in-frame ones, dropping some. The data show over 200,000 clones, around 84% seen once. Source material: peripheral blood. The receptors were sampled from a woman aged 80 or over with active or convalescent COVID-19.

This sequence joins TRBV7-2 and TRBJ1-1; 7 nucleotides align to TRBD1. CDR1 and CDR2 from the germline V gene are SGHTA and FQGNSA. J was trimmed by 9 bases and V by 8 bases; bases with no gene match: 9. This CDR3 is 12 amino acids long. CDR3 bases: TGTGCCAGCGGGCTACAGGGGCTGAAAGCTTTCTTT. Its protein is CASGLQGLKAFF.

This clone was detected once. V is TRBV2 and J is TRBJ2-5; a possible D gene is TRBD1 (6 bases). Trimming stripped 2 bases from V and 4 bases from J, with 14 bases between. CDR3 length equals 15 residues. In germline, CDR1 is SNHLY, CDR2 FYNNEI. The CDR3 DNA is TGTGCCAGCAGTGAATCGGGCAGGGGTGCAGAGACCCAGTACTTC. Its protein product is CASSESGRGAETQYF.

The chain carries TRBV9 and TRBJ2-1; tentative D call: TRBD1 (5 bases). The CDR3 is 15 amino acids. Trimming shortened V by 0 bases and J by 4 bases, and 11 bases separated the two germline ends. Germline V lookup: CDR1 SGDLS, CDR2 YYNGEE. This chain's CDR3 is CASSVDVRVYNEQFF. The CDR3 DNA sequence: TGTGCCAGCAGCGTAGATGTCAGGGTTTACAATGAGCAGTTCTTC.

This chain links TRBV6-4 with TRBJ2-4; 9 bases line up with TRBD1. The CDR3 sequence is 15 residues long. CDR1 MRHNA and CDR2 SNTAGT come from the germline V gene. V was clipped by 4 bases and J by 1 base; unmatched bases: 2. The CDR3 loop is CASSATGGAKNIQYF. The CDR3 DNA follows: TGTGCCAGCAGTGCGACAGGGGGGGCCAAAAACATTCAGTACTTC.

V and J are TRBV4-3 and TRBJ2-2; 9 bases line up with TRBD1. The V gene's germline CDR1 is LGHNA and CDR2 YSLEER. V shed 1 base, J shed 1 base, and the junction held 1 base outside the gene matches. The CDR3 consists of 16 residues. The CDR3, as DNA: TGCGCCAGCAGCCAAGGGACAGGGGTGAACACCGGGGAGCTGTTTTTT. Protein sequence: CASSQGTGVNTGELFF.

The rearrangement links TRBV27 to TRBJ1-1; possibly TRBD1 for D (5 bases). With 3 bases removed from V and 4 bases from J, the gap between germline ends came to 9 bases. This CDR3 spans 13 amino acids. Germline V CDR1 and CDR2: MNHEY, SMNVEV (reference sequence). In DNA, the CDR3 is TGTGCCAGCAGTTTTTTAAGGGGCACTGAAGCTTTCTTT. This gives the protein CASSFLRGTEAFF.

The chain combines TRBV7-9 with TRBJ2-7; D not certain. The germline V gene encodes CDR1 SEHNR and CDR2 FQNEAQ (reference sequence). The CDR3 is 16 amino acids. V was shortened by 2 bases and J by 0 bases, with 14 bases between the two germline ends. CDR3 sequence: CASSLMGLKSSYEQYF. The CDR3 region has the DNA TGTGCCAGCAGCTTAATGGGCTTGAAGAGCTCCTACGAGCAGTACTTC.

This clone was recorded only once. The rearrangement uses TRBV5-4 and TRBJ1-2; 9 positions match TRBD1. V shed 4 bases, J shed 5 bases, and the junction held 3 bases outside the gene matches. The germline gives CDR1 SGHNT, CDR2 YYREEE (reference sequence). This CDR3 has 13 residues. The CDR3 coding sequence is TGTGCCAGCAGCGGAGGACAGGGGTATGGCTACACCTTC. It yields the protein CASSGGQGYGYTF.

The rearrangement uses TRBV7-9 and TRBJ1-2, with no clear D. V was clipped by 7 bases and J by 3 bases, with 12 bases between them. Germline CDR1 is SEHNR and CDR2 is FQNEAQ (reference sequence). CDR3 length: 13 amino acids. The CDR3 DNA is TGTGCCAGCAACCTCGGCGAGGACTATGGCTACACCTTC. Its translation is CASNLGEDYGYTF.

The chain uses TRBV7-6 and TRBJ1-3; a weak D match, TRBD1 (5 bases). In germline, CDR1 is SGHVS, CDR2 FNYEAQ. The V end was cut by 1 base, the J end by 0 bases, with 10 bases between. The CDR3 runs to 16 residues. CDR3 amino acids: CASSLGQGLSGNTIYF. DNA of the CDR3: TGTGCCAGCAGCTTAGGGCAGGGACTCTCTGGAAACACCATATATTTT.

The chain employs TRBV4-2 and TRBJ2-3, with D unresolved. V was clipped by 0 bases and J by 0 bases, with 7 bases between them. The CDR3 sequence is 15 residues long. Germline values: CDR1 LGHNA, CDR2 YNFKEQ. The CDR3 nucleotides read TGTGCCAGCAGCCAAGATAGCCAGAGCACAGATACGCAGTATTTT. Encoded protein: CASSQDSQSTDTQYF.

This clone was recorded a few times. Here the CDR3 DNA reads TGTGCCACCAGCAGAGGACCCCTCGGGTCCGGGGAGCTGTTTTTT. Translated: CATSRGPLGSGELFF. This chain uses TRBV15 with TRBJ2-2, with D unresolved. The CDR3 runs 15 residues. The V and J ends lost 1 base and 6 bases respectively, with 12 bases between them. CDR1 LNHNV and CDR2 YYDKDF come from the germline V gene (reference sequence).

V gene TRBV5-1 combines with J gene TRBJ2-3; 14 nucleotides align to TRBD2. The CDR3 runs to 16 residues. J was trimmed by 6 bases and V by 4 bases; bases with no gene match: 7. CDR1 is SGHRS, CDR2 YFSETQ, per germline. CDR3 amino acids: CASSRGLAGEPDTQYF. CDR3 nucleotide sequence: TGCGCCAGCAGCCGGGGACTAGCGGGGGAACCGGATACGCAGTATTTT.

The chain carries TRBV5-1 and TRBJ1-4; D ambiguous. The ends were cut back, 4 bases at V and 8 bases at J, with 12 bases in the middle. The CDR3 spans 13 residues. Germline CDR1 SGHRS, CDR2 YFSETQ. The CDR3 DNA sequence: TGCGCCAGCAGCACTGAAGACGGGGAAAAACTGTTTTTT. Translating it yields CASSTEDGEKLFF.

CDR3 region: CASSLSRGQPNTEAFF. CDR3 bases: TGTGCCAGCAGTTTATCCCGGGGACAACCGAACACTGAAGCTTTCTTT. The rearrangement uses TRBV27 and TRBJ1-1; TRBD1 is a possible D gene (6 bases). The CDR3 totals 16 residues. Between the trimmed V and J ends, which lost 0 bases and 1 base, there was a span of 12 bases. Germline V lookup: CDR1 MNHEY, CDR2 SMNVEV (reference sequence).

The CDR3, as DNA: TGTGCCAGCAGTCTCGGACTAGCGGGGAGCCTTTGGGAGCAGTACTTC. Its translation is CASSLGLAGSLWEQYF. The chain couples TRBV5-4 to TRBJ2-7; TRBD2 matches at 12 bases. J was trimmed by 7 bases and V by 5 bases; bases with no gene match: 13. The CDR3 is 16 amino acids. Germline V gene data show CDR1 as SGHNT and CDR2 as YYREEE (reference sequence).

The chain joins TRBV10-3 to TRBJ2-2, with 7 bases aligning to TRBD1. Germline V gene lookup returns CDR1 ENHRY and CDR2 SYGVKD. V was clipped by 6 bases and J by 5 bases; unmatched bases: 6. The CDR3 covers 14 residues. The CDR3 sequence: CAIRRDRGTGELFF. In nucleotides, the CDR3 is TGTGCCATCAGACGGGACAGAGGAACCGGGGAGCTGTTTTTT.

The V gene is TRBV11-2, the J gene TRBJ1-6; a possible D gene is TRBD1 (6 bases). The CDR3 consists of 15 residues. V lost 2 bases and J lost 7, with 12 bases in between. Germline V gene data show CDR1 as SGHAT and CDR2 as FQNNGV. CDR3 loop: CASSLLRGANSPLHF. The CDR3 DNA sequence: TGTGCCAGCAGCTTATTGCGGGGGGCGAATTCACCCCTCCACTTT.

This chain connects TRBV24-1 to TRBJ1-6; a weak D match, TRBD1 (6 bases). Germline CDR1 and CDR2: KGHDR and SFDVKD. This CDR3 is 17 amino acids long. V was shortened by 3 bases and J by 7 bases, with 18 bases between the two germline ends. The DNA for the CDR3 is TGTGCCACCAGTGATCCCCCCTTTACAGGGCCCAATTCACCCCTCCACTTT. It is translated as CATSDPPFTGPNSPLHF.